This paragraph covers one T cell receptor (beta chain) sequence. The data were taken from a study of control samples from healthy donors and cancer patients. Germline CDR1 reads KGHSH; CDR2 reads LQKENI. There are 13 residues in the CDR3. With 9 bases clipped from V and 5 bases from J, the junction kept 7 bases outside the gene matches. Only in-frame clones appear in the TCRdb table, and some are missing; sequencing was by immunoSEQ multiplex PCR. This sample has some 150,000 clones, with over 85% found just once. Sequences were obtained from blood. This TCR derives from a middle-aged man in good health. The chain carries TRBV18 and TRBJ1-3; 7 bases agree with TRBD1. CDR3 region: CASSTGVRNTIYF. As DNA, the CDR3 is TGTGCCAGTTCTACAGGGGTACGAAACACCATATATTTT.